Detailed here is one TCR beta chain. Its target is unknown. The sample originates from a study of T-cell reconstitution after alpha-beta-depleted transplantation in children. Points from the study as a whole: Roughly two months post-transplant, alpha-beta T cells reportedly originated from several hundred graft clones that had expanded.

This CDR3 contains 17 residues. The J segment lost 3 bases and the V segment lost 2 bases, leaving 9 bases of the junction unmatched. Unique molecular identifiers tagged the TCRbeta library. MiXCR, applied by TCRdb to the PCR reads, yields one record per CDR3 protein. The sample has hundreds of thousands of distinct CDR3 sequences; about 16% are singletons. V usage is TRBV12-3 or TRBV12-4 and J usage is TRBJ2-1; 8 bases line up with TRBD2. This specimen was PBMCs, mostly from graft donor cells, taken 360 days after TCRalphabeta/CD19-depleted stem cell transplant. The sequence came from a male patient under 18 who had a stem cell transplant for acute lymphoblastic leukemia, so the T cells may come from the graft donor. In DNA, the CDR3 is TGTGCCAGCAGTTTATCTGAAGGACTAGCAGGCTACAATGAGCAGTTCTTC. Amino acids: CASSLSEGLAGYNEQFF.